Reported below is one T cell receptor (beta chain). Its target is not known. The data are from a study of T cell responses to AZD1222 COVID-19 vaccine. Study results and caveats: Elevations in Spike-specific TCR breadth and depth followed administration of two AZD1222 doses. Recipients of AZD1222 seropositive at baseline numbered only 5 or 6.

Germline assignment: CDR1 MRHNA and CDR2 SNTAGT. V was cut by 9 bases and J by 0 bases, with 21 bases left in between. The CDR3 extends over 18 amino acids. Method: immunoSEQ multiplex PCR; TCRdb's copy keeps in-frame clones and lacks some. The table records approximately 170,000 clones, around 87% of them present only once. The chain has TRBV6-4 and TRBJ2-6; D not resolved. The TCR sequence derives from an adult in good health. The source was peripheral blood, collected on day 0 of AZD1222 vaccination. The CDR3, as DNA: TGTGCCAGGAAGAAAAATAACAGTCAGAGCTCTGGGGCCAACGTCCTGACTTTC. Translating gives CARKKNNSQSSGANVLTF.